The rows below give T cell receptor beta chains drawn from one sample of a study of radiotherapy plus CTLA-4 blockade in lung cancer. Assay: immunoSEQ multiplex PCR; the TCRdb copy retains only in-frame clones and omits some. The sample has about 99,000 clones, about 91% seen once; the top ten hold 4% to 6%. This specimen was peripheral blood, taken from a patient treated with radiotherapy plus ipilimumab. Source of these receptors: a human donor with non-small cell lung cancer that progressed on radiotherapy plus ipilimumab. CDR3s include the opening cysteine and the closing phenylalanine or tryptophan. Fields, in order: CDR3 protein, CDR3 DNA, D gene, clone size, J gene, V gene. D genes are given only for firm matches. Not all rows give a size; the values are once, few, many and, for expanded clones, a class.

CASSLGRGQNTIYF	TGCGCCAGCAGCCTGGGCAGGGGGCAGAACACCATATATTTT	TRBD1	.	TRBJ1-3	TRBV5-1
CASSQRMDPGEEKGQYF	TGTGCCAGCAGCCAACGGATGGACCCAGGGGAAGAAAAGGGGCAGTACTTC	.	.	TRBJ2-7	TRBV16
CAWSVGGLHEQYF	TGTGCCTGGAGTGTGGGGGGGCTCCACGAGCAGTACTTC	.	.	TRBJ2-7	TRBV30
CASSQPYGAGVGDEQYF	TGCGCCAGCAGCCAACCCTATGGAGCGGGAGTCGGTGACGAGCAGTACTTC	TRBD2	.	TRBJ2-7	TRBV4-1
CSVEARAAGQGVARSYNEQFF	TGCAGCGTTGAAGCCCGGGCAGCTGGACAGGGGGTAGCTAGGTCCTACAATGAGCAGTTCTTC	TRBD1	.	TRBJ2-1	TRBV29-1
CAWRRGLPKNIQYF	TGTGCCTGGAGGAGGGGATTACCCAAAAACATTCAGTACTTC	.	.	TRBJ2-4	TRBV30
CASSFIKGGNTEAFF	TGCGCCAGCAGCTTCATAAAGGGGGGGAACACTGAAGCTTTCTTT	.	once	TRBJ1-1	TRBV5-1
CASSYGGIATGELFF	TGTGCCAGCAGTTACGGGGGGATCGCCACCGGGGAGCTGTTTTTT	.	.	TRBJ2-2	TRBV6-5
CASSVEAGGMYEQYF	TGTGCCAGCAGTGTAGAAGCGGGAGGGATGTACGAGCAGTACTTC	TRBD2	once	TRBJ2-7	TRBV2
CASSFGASRETQYF	TGTGCCAGCAGTTTTGGAGCATCGAGAGAGACCCAGTACTTC	.	.	TRBJ2-5	TRBV27
CASSIQGNTEAFF	TGTGCCAGCAGTATACAGGGTAACACTGAAGCTTTCTTT	.	.	TRBJ1-1	TRBV2
CSVGRVGGQFYNEQFF	TGCAGCGTTGGGCGAGTTGGCGGACAGTTCTACAATGAGCAGTTCTTC	.	.	TRBJ2-1	TRBV29-1
CASRPGRSPYNEQFF	TGTGCCAGCAGACCGGGAAGGTCCCCCTACAATGAGCAGTTCTTC	.	.	TRBJ2-1	TRBV6-5
CASSRAGSANSPLHF	TGTGCCAGCAGTCGGGCAGGGTCCGCTAATTCACCCCTCCACTTT	.	once	TRBJ1-6	TRBV27